This T cell receptor beta chain emerged from a study of PD-1 blockade in classical Hodgkin lymphoma. Notes on the study in general: When nivolumab was started under 1 year after ASCT, patients were excluded. A significant rise in TCR diversity was seen by C4D1 for CD4+ cells but not for CD8+ cells.

The table came from immunoSEQ multiplex PCR; TCRdb's copy has only in-frame clones and leaves some out. The table shows approximately 100,000 clones, with around 89% occurring only once. No patient escaped relapse after autologous stem cell transplantation, and brentuximab vedotin exposure varied. The V end lost 7 bases, the J end lost 6 bases, and 15 bases lay between the germline ends. The germline CDR1 and CDR2 sequences are SGHAT and FQNNGV. This CDR3 comprises 13 residues. A remark on this clone: Its matching antigen is unknown.

This chain joins TRBV11-2 and TRBJ1-1; D call uncertain. The TCR originated in a human donor with classical Hodgkin lymphoma. The specimen comprised peripheral blood mononuclear cells (PBMCs), sampled before the second cycle of nivolumab. CDR3 nucleotide sequence: TGTGCCAGCACTATGATCCCTGGGGCTGAAGCTTTCTTT. This translates into CASTMIPGAEAFF. Filled out from reference TRBV11-2 and TRBJ1-1, the complete variable domain reads EAGVAQSPRYKIIEKRQSVAFWCNPISGHATLYWYQQILGQGPKLLIQFQNNGVVDDSQLPKDRFSAERLKGVDSTLKIQPAKLEDSAVYLCASTMIPGAEAFFGQGTRLTVV.